This T cell receptor beta chain was profiled in a study of OX40 agonist ivuxolimab in advanced cancers. Looking at the study overall: With a range of roughly 23 to 90, age averaged about 59 years, and 65% to 85% were male.

With 9 bases removed from V and 3 bases from J, the gap between germline ends came to 22 bases. CDR3 length equals 16 residues. CDR1 is SGHDT, CDR2 YYEEEE, per germline. The data were produced by immunoSEQ multiplex PCR, yet TCRdb's version contains in-frame clones alone and is incomplete. The sample carries tens of thousands of clones, 88% recorded once. Peripheral blood came from all dose cohorts at three timepoints. Regarding this clone: Its antigen is undetermined.

Broader study findings: The study found among the lowest clonal expansion in partial responders at 0.1-3.0 mg/kg.

The J gene is TRBJ2-1, the V gene TRBV5-6, with D possibly matching TRBD2 (8 bases). The sample here was CD4+ or CD8+ T cells sorted from blood, taken in a trial of the OX40 agonist ivuxolimab. The receptor's source is an adult with an advanced solid tumor such as melanoma, head and neck, liver or kidney cancer. CDR3 protein: CATAQGGGGIYNEQFF. For the CDR3, the DNA is TGTGCCACCGCCCAAGGGGGCGGGGGGATCTACAATGAGCAGTTCTTC.